The sequence of this TCR beta chain was determined in a study of T cell repertoires in cytomegalovirus infection. As for the study in general: Signatures in public TCR beta sequences pointed to both CMV infection and matching HLA type.

TCRdb reprocessed the reads via MiXCR and lists one record per CDR3 protein. The table records about 570,000 distinct CDR3 sequences, about 40% of them present only once. Germline lookup yields CDR1 MNHEY and CDR2 SVGEGT. The CDR3 loop spans 14 amino acids. The V and J ends lost 6 bases and 5 bases respectively, with 16 bases between them. In the case of this clonotype: Its specificity is unknown.

The rearrangement uses TRBV6-2 or TRBV6-3 and TRBJ2-5; D gene ambiguous. The starting material was cultured PBMCs, obtained from culture after CMV antigen stimulation. This receptor was identified in a human donor in good health (CMV status not recorded). Some clones in this sample may be carry-over from other donors' samples. CDR3 nucleotide sequence: TGTGCCAGCAGACCCAGGACGGTACTGGAGACCCAGTACTTC. Translated: CASRPRTVLETQYF.